This T cell receptor beta chain appears in the sequencing data of a study of T cell responses to AZD1222 COVID-19 vaccine. Overall study results and limits: Seropositive status at baseline applied to only a handful of AZD1222 recipients.

TCRdb's copy holds only in-frame clones and misses some; the assay was immunoSEQ multiplex PCR. This table has roughly 150,000 clones, 85% to 90% appearing once. Trimming stripped 6 bases from V and 2 bases from J, with 7 bases between. This CDR3 contains 13 residues. Germline V CDR1 and CDR2: ENHRY, SYGVKD. Of note for this clone: No antigen is known for it.

The gene calls are TRBV10-3 and TRBJ2-2, with D possibly being TRBD1 (5 bases). This receptor was obtained from an adult who received the AZD1222 COVID-19 vaccine. The sample consisted of peripheral blood, taken 28 days after the second AZD1222 dose. This chain's CDR3 is CAIRTVNTGELFF. The CDR3 coding sequence is TGTGCCATCAGGACAGTTAACACCGGGGAGCTGTTTTTT.